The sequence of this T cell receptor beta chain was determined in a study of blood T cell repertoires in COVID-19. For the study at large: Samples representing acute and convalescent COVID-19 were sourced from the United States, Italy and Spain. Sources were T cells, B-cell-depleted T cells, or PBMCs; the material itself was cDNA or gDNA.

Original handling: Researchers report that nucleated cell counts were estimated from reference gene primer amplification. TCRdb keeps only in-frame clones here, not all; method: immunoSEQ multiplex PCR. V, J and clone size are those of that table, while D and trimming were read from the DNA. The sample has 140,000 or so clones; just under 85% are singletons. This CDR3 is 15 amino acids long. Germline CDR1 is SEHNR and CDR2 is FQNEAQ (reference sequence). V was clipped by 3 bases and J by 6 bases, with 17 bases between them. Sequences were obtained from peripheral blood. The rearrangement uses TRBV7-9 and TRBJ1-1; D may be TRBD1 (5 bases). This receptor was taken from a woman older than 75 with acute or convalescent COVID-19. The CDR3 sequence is CASSFFRGAIPEAFF. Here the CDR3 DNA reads TGTGCCAGCAGCTTCTTTAGGGGCGCGATCCCTGAAGCTTTCTTT.